These 24 T cell receptor beta chains were all obtained from the same sample, sequenced in a study of cytomegalovirus exposure and HLA in healthy donors. A multiplex PCR was run with 60 Vbeta primers and 13 Jbeta primers. Profiled with immunoSEQ multiplex PCR; TCRdb holds only in-frame clones, not every one. The sample records some 110,000 clones, roughly 74% being singletons. Sequences were obtained from PBMCs. The receptor source for this set is a man aged 35 to 55 in good health and CMV-seronegative.

This sequence joins TRBV9 and TRBJ2-7, with TRBD1 identical over 7 bases. CDR1 is SGDLS and CDR2 is YYNGEE in the germline V gene. The V segment lost 4 bases and the J segment 5 bases; nucleotides outside the gene matches: 9. The length of the CDR3 is 14 residues. As DNA, the CDR3 is TGTGCCAGCAGCCCGATGGGACAGCCCGACGAGCAGTACTTC. Translated, it gives CASSPMGQPDEQYF.

The J gene is TRBJ1-5, the V gene TRBV7-2, with 8 bases matching TRBD1. Unmatched junction bases numbered 9, after V lost 3 bases and J lost 2 bases. The CDR3 covers 17 residues. Germline loops: CDR1 SGHTA, CDR2 FQGNSA. CDR3 sequence reads: CASSLGTGTTGNQPQHF. The CDR3 nucleotides read TGTGCCAGCAGCTTGGGGACAGGAACTACGGGCAATCAGCCCCAGCATTTT.

The chain combines TRBV5-1 with TRBJ1-1, with D possibly being TRBD1 (6 bases). CDR1 is SGHRS, CDR2 YFSETQ, per germline. The CDR3 consists of 14 residues. Between the trimmed V and J ends, which lost 2 bases and 0 bases, there was a span of 8 bases. CDR3 in amino acids: CASSFQGLNTEAFF. The CDR3 DNA reads TGCGCCAGCAGCTTCCAGGGGTTGAACACTGAAGCTTTCTTT.

This chain joins TRBV19 and TRBJ1-2; D perhaps matches TRBD1 (6 bases). CDR1 is LNHDA, CDR2 SQIVND, per germline (reference sequence). CDR3 length: 14 amino acids. The V end lost 5 bases, the J end lost 0 bases, and 10 bases lay between the germline ends. The CDR3 nucleotides read TGTGCCAGTAGTTGGGACACCTCTAACTATGGCTACACCTTC. Translation gives CASSWDTSNYGYTF. Combining the CDR3 with reference TRBV19 and TRBJ1-2 gives the whole variable domain DGGITQSPKYLFRKEGQNVTLSCEQNLNHDAMYWYRQDPGQGLRLIYYSQIVNDFQKGDIAEGYSVSREKKESFPLTVTSAQKNPTAFYLCASSWDTSNYGYTFGSGTRLTVV.

This clone was recorded only once. V gene TRBV7-9 combines with J gene TRBJ2-6, with D possibly being TRBD1 (6 bases). The CDR3 totals 18 residues. CDR1 is SEHNR and CDR2 is FQNEAQ in the germline V gene (reference sequence). Trimming took off 3 bases at V and 0 bases at J, with 15 bases between the two ends. The CDR3, as DNA: TGTGCCAGCAGCTTGGCACAGGGAAGAGCCTCTGGGGCCAACGTCCTGACTTTC. This codes for CASSLAQGRASGANVLTF.

This chain links TRBV15 with TRBJ1-6, with D hard to call. This CDR3 region has 14 residues. Germline assignment: CDR1 LNHNV and CDR2 YYDKDF (reference sequence). The V and J ends lost 0 bases and 8 bases respectively, with 8 bases between them. The CDR3: CATSRDRSYSPLHF. CDR3 bases: TGTGCCACCAGCAGAGACAGGTCGTATTCACCCCTCCACTTT.

The rearrangement uses TRBV9 and TRBJ2-2, with D tentatively TRBD1 (6 bases). Trimming took 2 bases from V and 0 from J, leaving 17 bases between them. Germline CDR1 and CDR2: SGDLS and YYNGEE. CDR3 length: 18 amino acids. CDR3 DNA: TGTGCCAGCAGCGTGGGACAAGGCCACCCCCCGAACACCGGGGAGCTGTTTTTT. It is translated as CASSVGQGHPPNTGELFF.

V usage is TRBV6-1 and J usage is TRBJ1-1; 9 bases align to TRBD1. The V segment lost 6 bases and the J segment 5 bases; nucleotides outside the gene matches: 10. Germline V gives CDR1 MNHNS, CDR2 SASEGT. CDR3 length equals 15 residues. In nucleotides, the CDR3 is TGTGCCAGCAGACCAATCGGACAGGGGAGGACTGAAGCTTTCTTT. Its translation is CASRPIGQGRTEAFF.

CDR3 protein: CASSLAVGGTRDTQYF. The DNA of the CDR3 is TGTGCCAGCAGCTTAGCGGTAGGGGGGACTAGAGATACGCAGTATTTT. The chain carries TRBV7-2 and TRBJ2-3; 8 nucleotides line up with TRBD2. Trimming removed 0 bases from V and 5 bases from J; junction bases left unmatched: 7. Germline V CDR1 and CDR2: SGHTA, FQGNSA. This CDR3 has 16 residues.

In its sample, this clone was seen a few times. CDR3 nucleotides: TGTGCCAGTAGTATAGTGGGCTCTTACAATGAGCAGTTCTTC. It specifies CASSIVGSYNEQFF. The chain is built from TRBV19 and TRBJ2-1; D ambiguous. The CDR3 is made up of 14 amino acids. Germline-derived CDR1 and CDR2 are LNHDA and SQIVND (reference sequence). V lost 1 base and J lost 4, with 8 bases in between. The whole variable domain, filled in from reference TRBV19 and TRBJ2-1, reads DGGITQSPKYLFRKEGQNVTLSCEQNLNHDAMYWYRQDPGQGLRLIYYSQIVNDFQKGDIAEGYSVSREKKESFPLTVTSAQKNPTAFYLCASSIVGSYNEQFFGPGTRLTVL.

This chain uses TRBV5-1 with TRBJ2-7, with D maybe TRBD1 (5 bases). In germline, CDR1 is SGHRS, CDR2 YFSETQ. Trimming removed 4 bases from V and 2 bases from J, with 16 bases in between. This CDR3 is built from 15 residues. The chain's CDR3 is CASSPAREFAYEQYF. The CDR3 DNA reads as TGCGCCAGCAGCCCCGCCAGGGAATTTGCCTACGAGCAGTACTTC.

V usage is TRBV5-1 and J usage is TRBJ1-1; tentative D call: TRBD1 (5 bases). Trimming took off 3 bases at V and 0 bases at J, with 12 bases between the two ends. This CDR3 comprises 15 residues. Germline V lookup: CDR1 SGHRS, CDR2 YFSETQ. The CDR3 here is CASSYALGVNTEAFF. In DNA, the CDR3 is TGCGCCAGCAGCTACGCCCTAGGGGTGAACACTGAAGCTTTCTTT.

This chain connects TRBV29-1 to TRBJ2-7; TRBD2 matches 11 bases. Germline-derived CDR1 and CDR2 are SQVTM and ANQGSEA. The V gene end was trimmed by 6 bases and the J gene end by 0 bases; junction bases not matched to a gene: 7. The CDR3 is 15 residues long. CDR3 region: CSVERLAGSSYEQYF. The CDR3 DNA is TGCAGCGTGGAAAGACTAGCGGGGAGCTCCTACGAGCAGTACTTC.

V gene TRBV11-2 combines with J gene TRBJ2-5, with TRBD2 identical over 8 bases. The germline V gene encodes CDR1 SGHAT and CDR2 FQNNGV. Unmatched junction bases numbered 4, after V lost 5 bases and J lost 5 bases. This CDR3 is built from 13 residues. CDR3 sequence: CASSMGLGETQYF. The CDR3 coding sequence is TGTGCCAGCAGCATGGGACTAGGGGAGACCCAGTACTTC.

The chain is built from TRBV5-6 and TRBJ2-5; D is perhaps TRBD1 (6 bases). CDR3 length equals 14 residues. The germline gives CDR1 SGHDT, CDR2 YYEEEE. Deletions cut 5 bases from V and 4 bases from J, with 15 bases between. As DNA, the CDR3 is TGTGCCAGCAGTCTCATACAGGGTAGAGAGACCCAGTACTTC. It translates to CASSLIQGRETQYF.

V usage is TRBV12-5 and J usage is TRBJ1-3; 7 positions agree with TRBD1. V trimming: 6 bases; J trimming: 5 bases; junction bases outside the gene matches: 4. CDR1 is LGHNT and CDR2 is FRNRAP in the germline V gene. The CDR3 is 13 amino acids. CDR3 nucleotide sequence: TGTGCTAGTGGCCAGGACAGGAGAAACACCATATATTTT. It specifies CASGQDRRNTIYF. Looking up the rest from reference TRBV12-5 and TRBJ1-3 gives the full variable domain: DARVTQTPRHKVTEMGQEVTMRCQPILGHNTVFWYRQTMMQGLELLAYFRNRAPLDDSGMPKDRFSAEMPDATLATLKIQPSEPRDSAVYFCASGQDRRNTIYFGEGSWLTVV.

On this clone itself: One end of the junction fails to match germline, which may point to a read error. This chain joins TRBV29-1 and TRBJ2-7; 8 bases are a match to TRBD2. Germline CDR1 and CDR2: SQVTM and ANQGSEA. The CDR3 has 16 amino acids. Here the CDR3 DNA reads TGCAGCGTTGAGATCCGTCGTAGCGGGGCCAACTACGAGCAGTGCTTC. Protein: CSVEIRRSGANYEQCF.

V gene TRBV6-4 combines with J gene TRBJ1-1; the D gene is possibly TRBD1 (6 bases). The CDR3 is made up of 13 amino acids. The germline V gene encodes CDR1 MRHNA and CDR2 SNTAGT. Trimming left V 5 bases short and J 10 bases short, with 17 bases between. CDR3 nucleotides: TGTGCCAGCAGTCCCGGGCAGGGGTATGGAGCTTTCTTT. Translated, it gives CASSPGQGYGAFF.

J is TRBJ1-5 and V is TRBV7-2; TRBD1 aligns across 11 bases. Trimming at V came to 5 bases and at J to 4 bases, leaving 4 bases not matched to a gene. The CDR3 totals 15 residues. In germline, CDR1 is SGHTA, CDR2 FQGNSA. The CDR3 reads CASSQGQGGNQPQHF. In DNA, the CDR3 is TGTGCCAGCAGCCAGGGACAGGGGGGTAATCAGCCCCAGCATTTT.

The chain employs TRBV7-2 and TRBJ1-1; D is ambiguous. Germline V gene sequence: CDR1 SGHTA, CDR2 FQGNSA. V lost 2 bases and J 10 bases, leaving 11 bases between the germline ends. This CDR3 contains 12 residues. CDR3 coding DNA: TGTGCCAGCAGCTTAATTCGAGGTATAGCTTTCTTT. As protein: CASSLIRGIAFF. Using reference TRBV7-2 and TRBJ1-1 for the parts outside the CDR3, the full variable domain is GAGVSQSPSNKVTEKGKDVELRCDPISGHTALYWYRQSLGQGLEFLIYFQGNSAPDKSGLPSDRFSAERTGGSVSTLTIQRTQQEDSAVYLCASSLIRGIAFFGQGTRLTVV.

This clone has a single count. The chain recombines TRBV4-2 with TRBJ2-7; D is undetermined. V shed 0 bases and J shed 0 bases, with 15 bases lying between them. Germline V gene sequence: CDR1 LGHNA, CDR2 YNFKEQ. CDR3 length: 17 residues. CDR3 protein: CASSQEDSVPPSYEQYF. The CDR3 bases are TGTGCCAGCAGCCAAGAAGACTCGGTTCCACCCTCCTACGAGCAGTACTTC.

V and J are TRBV30 and TRBJ2-7, with TRBD1 identical over 7 bases. With 4 bases clipped from V and 7 bases from J, the junction kept 7 bases outside the gene matches. The CDR3 covers 12 residues. CDR1 is GTSNPN, CDR2 SVGIG, per germline (reference sequence). CDR3 bases: TGTGCCTGGAAACGGATGGGACAGGAGCAGTACTTC. This encodes CAWKRMGQEQYF.

The chain joins TRBV9 to TRBJ2-5, with D hard to call. The DNA end is a closer match to TRBJ2-7, so the J assignment may be wrong. Germline V gives CDR1 SGDLS, CDR2 YYNGEE. The CDR3 is made up of 13 amino acids. CDR3 loop: CASSDGVSYEQYF. The CDR3 DNA reads as TGTGCCAGCAGCGACGGTGTTTCCTACGAGCAGTACTTC.

This clone was detected once. The J gene is TRBJ2-2, the V gene TRBV19, with D tentatively TRBD1 (5 bases). Germline CDR1 is LNHDA and CDR2 is SQIVND (reference sequence). CDR3 length: 16 amino acids. The germline V and J ends were trimmed by 2 bases and 5 bases, with 15 bases remaining between them. This chain's CDR3 is CASSIWGGRVTGELFF. The DNA for the CDR3 is TGTGCCAGTAGTATATGGGGCGGACGAGTGACCGGGGAGCTGTTTTTT.